One sample yielded the 8 T cell receptor beta chains listed below, sequenced in a study of T cells in Graves' hyperthyroidism and ophthalmopathy. Amplification of TCR beta CDR3 regions was performed using RNA transcripts as template. TCR CDR3 underwent first-round RT-PCR with the HTBI primer set. TCRdb fed the multiplex PCR reads into MiXCR, producing one record per CDR3 protein. The data show about 460,000 distinct CDR3 sequences, approximately 22% seen once. The sequenced material came from blood. These receptors originate from a woman in her seventies with Graves' ophthalmopathy.

This clonotype was found many times. This chain links TRBV20-1 with TRBJ1-5; TRBD1 might be the D (6 bases). V lost 3 bases and J 2 bases, leaving 14 bases between the germline ends. There are 15 residues in the CDR3. The V gene's germline CDR1 is DFQATT and CDR2 SNEGSKA (reference sequence). This CDR3 reads CSASGRGGGNQPQHF. The CDR3 DNA reads TGCAGTGCTAGTGGGAGGGGGGGTGGCAATCAGCCCCAGCATTTT.

This clonotype was detected a few times. This chain links TRBV18 with TRBJ1-5; 8 bases line up with TRBD1. The CDR3 runs 15 residues. The germline gives CDR1 KGHSH, CDR2 LQKENI. V trimming: 4 bases; J trimming: 4 bases; junction bases outside the gene matches: 6. The CDR3 DNA follows: TGTGCCAGCTCACTGGGACAGGTTGGGAATCAGCCCCAGCATTTT. Protein product: CASSLGQVGNQPQHF.

The V call is TRBV12-3 or TRBV12-4, the J call TRBJ1-4; weak D call: TRBD1 (6 bases). The V gene lost 4 bases and the J gene lost 5 bases, with 8 bases spanning the gap. The CDR3 has 13 amino acids. CDR3 loop: CASSYQGNEKLFF. CDR3 nucleotide sequence: TGTGCCAGCAGTTACCAGGGGAATGAAAAACTGTTTTTT.

In its sample, this clonotype was seen many times. This rearrangement joins TRBV12-3 or TRBV12-4 to TRBJ1-2; possibly TRBD1 for D (5 bases). V lost 6 bases, J lost 0 bases, and 14 bases lay in between. The CDR3 has 15 amino acids. As DNA, the CDR3 is TGTGCCAGCAGCCTCCACAGGCGGACTAACTATGGCTACACCTTC. This translates into CASSLHRRTNYGYTF.

This clonotype has more than one count but fewer than ten. The V gene is TRBV11-3, the J gene TRBJ2-4, with 8 nucleotides matching TRBD1. Germline values: CDR1 SGHNT, CDR2 YENEEA. The CDR3 is 15 residues long. Losses at the gene ends were 5 bases for V and 1 base for J; bases not matched to a gene: 4. CDR3 sequence (DNA): TGTGCCAGCAGCACAGGGGGATCGGCCAAAAACATTCAGTACTTC. It specifies CASSTGGSAKNIQYF.

The V gene is TRBV20-1, the J gene TRBJ2-7, with 8 bases matching TRBD2. Trimming took 5 bases from V and 2 from J; bases not matched to a gene: 8. This CDR3 has 14 residues. Per the germline V gene, CDR1 is DFQATT and CDR2 is SNEGSKA (reference sequence). CDR3 protein: CSAGGGSGTYEQYF. In nucleotides, the CDR3 is TGCAGTGCTGGGGGGGGTAGCGGGACCTACGAGCAGTACTTC.

The chain recombines TRBV16 with TRBJ2-7; 7 bases fit TRBD2. Germline V gives CDR1 KGHSY, CDR2 FQNENV. CDR3 size: 15 residues. V lost 4 bases, J lost 3 bases, and 9 bases stayed unmatched. DNA of the CDR3: TGTGCCAGCAGCCCAATGGGGCTAGCGGACTACGAGCAGTACTTC. This translates into CASSPMGLADYEQYF.

This clonotype was seen repeatedly, ten times or more. The chain is built from TRBV27 and TRBJ1-2, with D possibly being TRBD1 (6 bases). V lost 8 bases and J 2 bases, leaving 12 bases between the germline ends. The germline CDR1 and CDR2 sequences are MNHEY and SMNVEV (reference sequence). The CDR3 is 13 residues long. DNA of the CDR3: TGTGCCAGCTGGGGGCAGGAGAACTATGGCTACACCTTC. Translating gives CASWGQENYGYTF.